This TCR beta chain was recorded in a study of CD8+CD57+ T cells in acquired aplastic anemia. Profiling that covered TCR beta VDJ and CDR3 relied on genomic DNA as its template. Each CDR3 protein is one row after TCRdb ran MiXCR on the reads. The top ten hold roughly three fifths of the sample, which has 200,000 to 250,000 distinct CDR3 sequences, about 62% seen once. Study-wide findings and caveats: The same twenty-nine CD8+ CDR3 sequences occurred in patients and in controls.

For sequencing, patients were chosen who had shown expansion of CD8+CD57+ cells by flow cytometry. As for this clonotype: The antigen remains unidentified.

The CDR3 spans 16 residues. The V gene's germline CDR1 is MGHDK and CDR2 SYGVNS. The chain uses TRBV25-1 and TRBJ2-5, with 9 positions matching TRBD1. The J call may be in error: the DNA end matches TRBJ2-1 better. Sequencing was carried out using sorted CD4+, CD8+, or CD8+CD57+ T cells (not recorded which) from PBMCs. This TCR derives from a human donor with aplastic anemia. The CDR3 region is CASSRLTGGIKNEQFF. The CDR3 nucleotides read TGTGCCAGCAGCCGTCTGACAGGGGGGATTAAGAATGAGCAGTTCTTC.